Listed below are T cell receptor beta chains from one sample, sequenced in a study of metastatic and nonmetastatic thyroid tumors. TCRdb reprocessed the PCR reads via MiXCR. Found here are 35,000 to 50,000 clones, around 28% of them singletons; the top ten hold 9.9%. Material: blood. Receptors were obtained from a male donor with papillary thyroid cancer or a benign thyroid nodule (not recorded which). Some clones in this sample may be carry-over from other donors' samples. CDR3s include the opening cysteine and the closing phenylalanine or tryptophan. A D gene is named only where the DNA matches it firmly. Size tells how often a clone was seen (once, few, many) or the class of an expanded clone, and some rows leave it out.

D,J,size,V,DNA,CDR3
.,TRBJ1-2,.,TRBV5-1,TGCGCCAGCAGCTCAAATCGACAGATCGGCTACACCTTC,CASSSNRQIGYTF
TRBD2,TRBJ2-7,few,TRBV28,TGTGCCAGCAACTTAGCGGGAGGGCCCAAGCAGTACTTC,CASNLAGGPKQYF
.,TRBJ1-1,few,TRBV27,TGTGCCAGCAGTTTAGGGGGGGCAGGCACTGAAGCTTTCTTT,CASSLGGAGTEAFF
.,TRBJ1-2,.,TRBV6-5,TGTGCCAGCAGTTACTTGGGGGGGGCGCTTGGCTACACCTTC,CASSYLGGALGYTF
.,TRBJ1-5,.,TRBV7-8,TGTGCCAGCAGCTTAGGGGCAAACGTTCAGCCGCCGCATTTT,CASSLGANVQPPHF
.,TRBJ2-2,.,TRBV7-9,TGTGCCAGCAGCCCATCGGCGACACGGCATCTGTTTTTT,CASSPSATRHLFF
.,TRBJ2-3,many,TRBV27,TGTGCCAGCAGAAGACAATATCCTAGCACAGATACGCAGTATTTT,CASRRQYPSTDTQYF
.,TRBJ2-3,many,TRBV24-1,TGTGCCACCAGTGATTCAAGGCCCGCCCCTAGCACAGATACGCAGTATTTT,CATSDSRPAPSTDTQYF
TRBD2,TRBJ2-1,once,TRBV20-1,TGCAGTGCTCCATCCCGAAACGCACTAGCGGGAGTTTCTGAGCAGTTCTTC,CSAPSRNALAGVSEQFF
.,TRBJ2-2,few,TRBV2,TGTGCCAGCAGTGACGGGCGGTTACCAACCGGGGAGCTGTTTTTT,CASSDGRLPTGELFF
TRBD2,TRBJ2-7,few,TRBV6-1,TGTGCCAGCAGTGCTAGCGGGAGTTCCTACGAGCAGTACTTC,CASSASGSSYEQYF
TRBD1,TRBJ2-1,many,TRBV11-1,TGTGCCAGCAGCTTAATGGGGACAGTGACCAATGAGCAGTTCTTC,CASSLMGTVTNEQFF
TRBD1,TRBJ2-1,many,TRBV2,TGTGCCAGCAGTGAACAGGGGGCCCGTTACAATGAGCAGTTCTTC,CASSEQGARYNEQFF
.,TRBJ1-3,.,TRBV21-1,TGTGCCAGCAGCGTAGAGGGAGGACAGGATTATAGCTCTGGAAACACCATATATTTT,CASSVEGGQDYSSGNTIYF
.,TRBJ2-5,many,TRBV7-8,TGTGCCAGCGGGGTAGTGGTCGGGCAAGAGACCCAGTACTTC,CASGVVVGQETQYF
.,TRBJ2-7,few,TRBV20-1,TGCAGTGCTAGAGATCGAGATAAGGGGACCTACGAGCAGTACTTC,CSARDRDKGTYEQYF
TRBD2,TRBJ2-1,.,TRBV6-5,TGTGCCAGCAAGTTCGGGGCGCGACTATCGGGGGGCAATGAGCAGTTCTTC,CASKFGARLSGGNEQFF
.,TRBJ2-1,.,TRBV11-2,TGTGCCAGCAGCCCTACTATCTGGAGGGCCGGAGAGCAGTTCTTC,CASSPTIWRAGEQFF
TRBD2,TRBJ2-3,.,TRBV5-1,TGCGCCAGCAGCTCGGGGGTCGGGAGGGCCGAGGATACGCAGTATTTT,CASSSGVGRAEDTQYF
.,TRBJ2-3,once,TRBV14,TGTGCCAGCAGCCCTATTCGGGGGGCCTCCACACATACGCAGTATTTT,CASSPIRGASTHTQYF
.,TRBJ2-7,.,TRBV4-1,TGCGCCATCAGCCAAGTTATTGTAGGTTACGATCCGTACTTC,CAISQVIVGYDPYF
TRBD2,TRBJ2-7,.,TRBV24-1,TGTGCCAGGCGTTGGACTAGCGGCTACGAGCAGTACTTC,CARRWTSGYEQYF
TRBD2,TRBJ2-7,few,TRBV9,TGTGCCAGCAGCGTAGCCCCTAGCGGAAGCTCCTACGAGCAGTACTTC,CASSVAPSGSSYEQYF
.,TRBJ2-5,many,TRBV6-4,TGTGCCAGCAGTCGGGACCTAGGAGAGACCCAGTACTTC,CASSRDLGETQYF
.,TRBJ2-7,.,TRBV11-2,TGTGCCAGTAGCTCGGGACGTTACTACGAGCAGTACTTC,CASSSGRYYEQYF
TRBD2,TRBJ2-1,.,TRBV5-1,TGCGCCAGCAGCTTGGGCGGGAGAAATGGCAATGAGCAGTTCTTC,CASSLGGRNGNEQFF
TRBD1,TRBJ1-3,.,TRBV18,TGTGCCAGCTCACGGGGACAGGGCTCTGGACACACCATATATTTT,CASSRGQGSGHTIYF
TRBD2,TRBJ2-7,.,TRBV20-1,TGCAGTGCTAGAAACAGCTTGACTAGCGGGGTGTCAATGTACTTC,CSARNSLTSGVSMYF
.,TRBJ2-7,few,TRBV27,TGTGCCAGCAGTTTGAGGCCTGTTCAGACCTACGAGCAGTACTTC,CASSLRPVQTYEQYF
.,TRBJ1-2,.,TRBV28,TGTGCCAGCAGTGACCTACAGGGAAACTATGGCTACACCTTC,CASSDLQGNYGYTF
TRBD1,TRBJ2-2,.,TRBV15,TGTGCCACCAGCGACAGGGGGCCGAACACCGGGGAGCTGTTTTTT,CATSDRGPNTGELFF
.,TRBJ2-1,.,TRBV12-3/TRBV12-4,TGTGCCAGCAGTTTCGGCGGGATGTCCTACAATGAGCAGTTCTTC,CASSFGGMSYNEQFF
.,TRBJ2-2,many,TRBV19,TGTGCCAGTAGTATATGGGGCGTGCCGGCTGAGGGAGCTCCCGGGGAGCTGTTTTTT,CASSIWGVPAEGAPGELFF
.,TRBJ1-2,few,TRBV28,TGTGCCACCTTAACAGGGTCAAAAGGCTACACCTTC,CATLTGSKGYTF
.,TRBJ2-1,.,TRBV10-2,TGCGCCAGCAGTGAGTCGGGAGCCTCCTACAATGAGCAGTTCTTC,CASSESGASYNEQFF
.,TRBJ1-6,.,TRBV11-1,TGTGCCAGCAGCCACCGAAATTCGCCCCTCCACTTT,CASSHRNSPLHF
.,TRBJ1-2,medium-sized,TRBV28,TGTGCCAGCAGTGGTGCGTTTAGGGTATCGGATGGCTACACCTTC,CASSGAFRVSDGYTF
TRBD2,TRBJ2-2,.,TRBV7-2,TGTGCCAGCAGCGAGACTAGCGCTTCTAAGCTGTTTTTT,CASSETSASKLFF
TRBD2,TRBJ2-2,once,TRBV5-1,TGCGCCAGCAGCCTACCGGGGGGGAACACCGGGGAGCTGTTTTTT,CASSLPGGNTGELFF
.,TRBJ2-7,medium-sized,TRBV5-1,TGCGCCAGCAGCTTGCGGGACTCCTCCGGGAACTACGAGCAGTACTTC,CASSLRDSSGNYEQYF
TRBD1,TRBJ1-3,.,TRBV15,TGTGCCACCAGGCTCGACAGGGTGCCGACAAACACCATATATTTT,CATRLDRVPTNTIYF
.,TRBJ2-2,few,TRBV27,TGTGCCAGCAGTTTTGCTAGCTGGAGCGACGGTGTCGTCGGGGAGCTGTTTTTT,CASSFASWSDGVVGELFF
.,TRBJ2-7,many,TRBV29-1,TGCAGCGTACCGGGACAAGGATACGAGCAGTACTTC,CSVPGQGYEQYF
.,TRBJ2-7,.,TRBV6-1,TGTGCCAGCAGTTTGAAGGGTAGCGGCAGCTCCTACGAGCAGTACTTC,CASSLKGSGSSYEQYF
.,TRBJ2-2,many,TRBV5-1,TGCGCCAGCAGGCCCGGGACCGCAAACACCGGGGAGCTGTTTTTT,CASRPGTANTGELFF
.,TRBJ2-7,many,TRBV11-2,TGTGCCAGCAGCCGTGGGGCCGCCTACGAGCAGTACTTC,CASSRGAAYEQYF